The 29 T cell receptor beta chains in this list originate from one sample, sequenced in a study of blood T cell repertoires in COVID-19. The data were produced by immunoSEQ multiplex PCR, yet TCRdb's version contains in-frame clones alone and is incomplete. Here the sample spans fewer than 350,000 clones, around 86% being singletons. Sequencing input: PBMCs or T cells enriched from blood (not recorded which). These receptors were taken from a woman aged 40 to 50 with acute COVID-19.

The chain's CDR3 is CASRPNKGGRTEAFF. The CDR3 DNA follows: TGTGCCAGCAGACCCAACAAGGGCGGGAGGACTGAAGCTTTCTTT. The chain combines TRBV6-5 with TRBJ1-1; D is undetermined. Germline CDR1 is MNHEY and CDR2 is SVGAGI. There are 15 residues in the CDR3. Trimming took 6 bases from V and 5 from J, leaving 19 bases between them.

The J gene is TRBJ2-5, the V gene TRBV7-3, with D uncertain. CDR3 size: 13 residues. Trimming took 5 bases from V and 9 from J, leaving 16 bases between them. Germline CDR1 is SGHTA and CDR2 is FQGTGA. Here the CDR3 DNA reads TGTGCCAGCAGCCCTGTCTCTGGTGAGGCCCAGTACTTC. Translated: CASSPVSGEAQYF.

This clone was recorded only once. The V and J genes are TRBV7-3 and TRBJ2-2; 7 bases line up with TRBD2. The CDR3 totals 13 residues. With V trimmed by 4 bases and J by 7 bases, 3 bases remained unmatched. The germline V gene encodes CDR1 SGHTA and CDR2 FQGTGA. The CDR3 region is CASSSGLLGELFF. CDR3 nucleotides: TGTGCCAGCAGCTCGGGACTACTCGGGGAGCTGTTTTTT.

The genes are TRBV9 and TRBJ1-2, with 8 nucleotides matching TRBD1. The CDR3 spans 15 residues. V was clipped by 0 bases and J by 3 bases; unmatched bases: 4. Germline CDR1 reads SGDLS; CDR2 reads YYNGEE. The CDR3 DNA sequence: TGTGCCAGCAGCGTAGGACAGGGGTCGTACTATGGCTACACCTTC. Protein product: CASSVGQGSYYGYTF.

The chain uses TRBV7-8 and TRBJ1-2; tentatively, D is TRBD1 (5 bases). CDR3 size: 18 residues. V shed 5 bases and J shed 2 bases, with 24 bases lying between them. Germline V gives CDR1 SGHVS, CDR2 FQNEAQ. This chain's CDR3 is CASSQLLGGNKGNYGYTF. For the CDR3, the DNA is TGTGCCAGCAGCCAGCTTCTGGGGGGGAATAAAGGGAACTATGGCTACACCTTC. Full variable domain (rest looked up from reference TRBV7-8 and TRBJ1-2): GAGVSQSPRYKVAKRGQDVALRCDPISGHVSLFWYQQALGQGPEFLTYFQNEAQLDKSGLPSDRFFAERPEGSVSTLKIQRTQQEDSAVYLCASSQLLGGNKGNYGYTFGSGTRLTVV.

CDR3 in amino acids: CASSQAISEALYEQYF. Here the CDR3 DNA reads TGTGCCAGCAGCCAAGCCATTTCAGAGGCCCTCTACGAGCAGTACTTC. This chain connects TRBV4-2 to TRBJ2-7; no clear D gene. The CDR3 loop spans 16 amino acids. V was shortened by 1 base and J by 3 bases, with 16 bases between the two germline ends. CDR1 and CDR2 from the germline V gene are LGHNA and YNFKEQ.

CDR3 nucleotides: TGTGCCAGCAGCGTAACCCCCTCTTGGCGGGGATCGAATGAGCAGTTCTTC. This translates into CASSVTPSWRGSNEQFF. The V gene is TRBV9, the J gene TRBJ2-1; D is possibly TRBD2 (6 bases). The CDR3 is 17 amino acids. Trimming shortened V by 1 base and J by 7 bases, and 21 bases separated the two germline ends. Germline V gives CDR1 SGDLS, CDR2 YYNGEE.

This chain links TRBV6-2 or TRBV6-3 with TRBJ2-3, with D uncertain. The CDR3 totals 12 residues. The germline V and J ends were trimmed by 6 bases and 4 bases, with 8 bases remaining between them. In germline, CDR1 is MNHEY, CDR2 SVGEGT. CDR3: CASSFTPDTQYF. The CDR3 nucleotides are TGTGCCAGCAGCTTCACTCCAGATACGCAGTATTTT.

V and J are TRBV2 and TRBJ2-7; 7 positions match TRBD2. Germline trimming cut 6 bases from V and 0 bases from J; bases unmatched to any gene: 17. In germline, CDR1 is SNHLY, CDR2 FYNNEI. The CDR3 runs 18 residues. CDR3 in DNA: TGTGCCAGCAGAGGGCGCGGCGGGCGCGGGAGAACCTCCTACGAGCAGTACTTC. It yields the protein CASRGRGGRGRTSYEQYF.

J is TRBJ2-1 and V is TRBV9; 9 bases line up with TRBD2. The germline CDR1 and CDR2 sequences are SGDLS and YYNGEE. The CDR3 is made up of 16 amino acids. Losses at the gene ends were 4 bases for V and 1 base for J; bases not matched to a gene: 6. The CDR3 DNA follows: TGTGCCAGCAGCATTGGCGGACTAGCGTCCTACAATGAGCAGTTCTTC. Residues: CASSIGGLASYNEQFF.

The V gene is TRBV5-1, the J gene TRBJ2-5, with 16 nucleotides matching TRBD2. Germline values: CDR1 SGHRS, CDR2 YFSETQ. The CDR3 contains 17 residues. Trimming removed 4 bases from V and 5 bases from J; junction bases left unmatched: 8. CDR3 sequence (DNA): TGCGCCAGCAGCGACGGGACTAGCGGGGGGGCCTTCGAGACCCAGTACTTC. Protein: CASSDGTSGGAFETQYF.

V gene TRBV6-2 or TRBV6-3 combines with J gene TRBJ1-5; 7 nucleotides match TRBD1. The CDR3 extends over 16 amino acids. Germline V CDR1 and CDR2: MNHEY, SVGEGT. The V segment lost 2 bases and the J segment 4 bases; nucleotides outside the gene matches: 8. DNA for the CDR3: TGTGCCAGCAGTTACGGGTCGAGGGGGCTTAATCAGCCCCAGCATTTT. Protein sequence: CASSYGSRGLNQPQHF.

This clone was seen only once. The V and J genes are TRBV9 and TRBJ1-4; D is unresolved. The CDR3 spans 12 residues. V lost 3 bases to trimming and J lost 6 bases, with 6 bases between them. CDR1 and CDR2 from the germline V gene are SGDLS and YYNGEE. Here the CDR3 DNA reads TGTGCCAGCAGCGGAGCGGATGAAAAACTGTTTTTT. This encodes CASSGADEKLFF.

The genes are TRBV6-2 or TRBV6-3 and TRBJ2-5, with a tentative D call TRBD2 (6 bases). CDR1 and CDR2 from the germline V gene are MNHEY and SVGEGT. There are 15 residues in the CDR3. V was shortened by 0 bases and J by 4 bases, with 12 bases between the two germline ends. CDR3 loop: CASSYSGLGSETQYF. CDR3 in DNA: TGTGCCAGCAGTTACTCGGGACTGGGATCAGAGACCCAGTACTTC.

The DNA of the CDR3 is TGTGCCAGCAGTCACCCCCCCGGACAGGGGTCTGAAGCTTTCTTT. Amino acid sequence: CASSHPPGQGSEAFF. The chain has TRBV6-5 and TRBJ1-1; 9 nucleotides line up with TRBD1. This CDR3 is 15 amino acids long. Trimming at V came to 5 bases and at J to 6 bases, leaving 10 bases not matched to a gene. Germline V CDR1 and CDR2: MNHEY, SVGAGI.

This clone was counted between two and nine times. The chain is built from TRBV15 and TRBJ1-2; TRBD1 aligns across 9 bases. The V segment lost 2 bases and the J segment 6 bases; nucleotides outside the gene matches: 10. There are 16 residues in the CDR3. Per the germline V gene, CDR1 is LNHNV and CDR2 is YYDKDF (reference sequence). The DNA for the CDR3 is TGTGCCACCAGCAGACGACAGGGGGTAGGCATCGATGGCTACACCTTC. Translated, it gives CATSRRQGVGIDGYTF.

This chain links TRBV7-9 with TRBJ1-2, with D perhaps matching TRBD1 (5 bases). The CDR3 is 13 amino acids. Germline V gene lookup returns CDR1 SEHNR and CDR2 FQNEAQ (reference sequence). Trimming left V 0 bases short and J 8 bases short, with 10 bases between. CDR3: CASSLAGGAGYTF. The CDR3 nucleotides are TGTGCCAGCAGCTTAGCAGGAGGGGCGGGCTACACCTTC.

This sequence joins TRBV5-8 and TRBJ1-2; D is uncertain. The CDR3 totals 13 residues. The V end was cut by 5 bases, the J end by 4 bases, with 12 bases between. Germline CDR1 is SGHTS and CDR2 is YDEGEE. The CDR3 region has the DNA TGTGCCAGCAGGAAAACAGATATCTATGGCTACACCTTC. It specifies CASRKTDIYGYTF.

The DNA for the CDR3 is TGTGCCAGCAGCTTGGACCTCGCGGGCTACACCTTC. Translating it yields CASSLDLAGYTF. V and J are TRBV5-4 and TRBJ1-2; D not certain. The CDR3 has 12 residues. Germline V gene sequence: CDR1 SGHNT, CDR2 YYREEE (reference sequence). V lost 0 bases, J lost 8 bases, and 8 bases lay in between.

This clone was seen a few times. V usage is TRBV24-1 and J usage is TRBJ1-5, with D unresolved. Between the trimmed V and J ends, which lost 5 bases and 2 bases, there was a span of 6 bases. Germline CDR1 KGHDR, CDR2 SFDVKD. The CDR3 spans 13 residues. The CDR3 DNA sequence: TGTGCCACCAGTGCTCTTGGCAATCAGCCCCAGCATTTT. It translates to CATSALGNQPQHF.

The V gene is TRBV7-9, the J gene TRBJ2-5; D is perhaps TRBD2 (6 bases). This CDR3 contains 16 residues. Per the germline V gene, CDR1 is SEHNR and CDR2 is FQNEAQ (reference sequence). The V end was cut by 5 bases, the J end by 5 bases, with 21 bases between. The CDR3 spells CASSPGAGFSLETQYF. Here the CDR3 DNA reads TGTGCCAGCAGCCCTGGGGCGGGGTTTTCTTTGGAGACCCAGTACTTC. The complete variable domain, with remaining parts taken from reference TRBV7-9 and TRBJ2-5, reads DTGVSQNPRHKITKRGQNVTFRCDPISEHNRLYWYRQTLGQGPEFLTYFQNEAQLEKSRLLSDRFSAERPKGSFSTLEIQRTEQGDSAMYLCASSPGAGFSLETQYFGPGTRLLVL.

The chain links TRBV27 to TRBJ2-1, with TRBD2 identical over 8 bases. The CDR3 consists of 13 residues. Germline CDR1 MNHEY, CDR2 SMNVEV (reference sequence). Germline trimming cut 11 bases from V and 10 bases from J; bases unmatched to any gene: 13. The CDR3: CAVRGGGRLEQFF. CDR3 nucleotides: TGTGCCGTACGGGGCGGCGGGAGGTTAGAGCAGTTCTTC.

J is TRBJ2-5 and V is TRBV5-1; 10 bases fit TRBD2. Unmatched junction bases numbered 17, after V lost 7 bases and J lost 5 bases. CDR1 and CDR2 from the germline V gene are SGHRS and YFSETQ. The CDR3 is made up of 17 amino acids. The CDR3 bases are TGCGCCAGCTTCCTCCAGGTCAGCGGGGGGGCCTACGAGACCCAGTACTTC. Translated, it gives CASFLQVSGGAYETQYF.

This clone was recorded a few times. V is TRBV29-1 and J is TRBJ1-4; 10 positions agree with TRBD1. V lost 6 bases to trimming and J lost 8 bases; unmatched junction nucleotides: 18. Germline CDR1 and CDR2: SQVTM and ANQGSEA. The CDR3 length is 17 residues. Here the CDR3 DNA reads TGCAGCGTGGGGGACAGGGGCTTAATTGGTGAAAGGGAAAAACTGTTTTTT. Translation gives CSVGDRGLIGEREKLFF.

The V and J genes are TRBV5-6 and TRBJ1-1; weak D call: TRBD1 (6 bases). V was clipped by 2 bases and J by 1 base, with 12 bases between them. Germline values: CDR1 SGHDT, CDR2 YYEEEE. The CDR3 totals 15 residues. In DNA form, the CDR3 reads TGTGCCAGCAGCTTTAGGGGACAACGGAACACTGAAGCTTTCTTT. It is translated as CASSFRGQRNTEAFF.

The chain has TRBV28 and TRBJ2-7; 7 bases line up with TRBD2. The CDR3 is made up of 15 amino acids. Germline-derived CDR1 and CDR2 are MDHEN and SYDVKM. Losses at the gene ends were 7 bases for V and 3 bases for J; bases not matched to a gene: 12. The CDR3 DNA follows: TGTGCCAGCACCTTTTGGCGGGGGTGGATCTACGAGCAGTACTTC. Its translation is CASTFWRGWIYEQYF.

The gene calls are TRBV7-2 and TRBJ2-7; 11 nucleotides line up with TRBD2. The V gene end was trimmed by 5 bases and the J gene end by 3 bases; junction bases not matched to a gene: 9. The germline CDR1 and CDR2 sequences are SGHTA and FQGNSA. The CDR3 covers 16 residues. The CDR3 sequence is CASSPIAGGFFYEQYF. The CDR3 nucleotides read TGTGCCAGCAGCCCAATAGCGGGAGGGTTCTTCTACGAGCAGTACTTC.

The rearrangement joins TRBV27 to TRBJ2-5, with TRBD1 as a possible D gene (5 bases). Germline CDR1 and CDR2: MNHEY and SMNVEV (reference sequence). Between the trimmed V and J ends, which lost 6 bases and 2 bases, there was a span of 19 bases. This CDR3 region has 16 residues. The CDR3 DNA sequence: TGTGCCAGCAGCCTCCGTGATCGGACACCACAAGAGACCCAGTACTTC. Encoded protein: CASSLRDRTPQETQYF.

The V gene is TRBV29-1, the J gene TRBJ2-7; maybe TRBD1 (5 bases). V was trimmed by 0 bases and J by 11 bases, leaving 11 bases between them. Germline V gene lookup returns CDR1 SQVTM and CDR2 ANQGSEA. The CDR3 is 11 amino acids. The CDR3 loop reads CSVEDYKGEYF. CDR3 coding DNA: TGCAGCGTTGAAGATTATAAAGGGGAGTACTTC.